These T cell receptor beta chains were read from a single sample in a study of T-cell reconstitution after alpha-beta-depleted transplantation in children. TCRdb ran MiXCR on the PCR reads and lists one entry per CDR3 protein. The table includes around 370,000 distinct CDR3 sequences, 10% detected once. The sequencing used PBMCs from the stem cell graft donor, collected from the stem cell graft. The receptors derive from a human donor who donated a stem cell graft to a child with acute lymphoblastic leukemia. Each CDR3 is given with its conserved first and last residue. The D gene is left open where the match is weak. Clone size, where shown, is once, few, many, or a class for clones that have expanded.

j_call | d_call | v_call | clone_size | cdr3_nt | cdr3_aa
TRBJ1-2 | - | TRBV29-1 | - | TGCAGCGTGAACCGGGACACCTCCTATGGCTACACCTTC | CSVNRDTSYGYTF
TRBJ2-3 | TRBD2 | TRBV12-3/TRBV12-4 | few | TGTGCCAGCAGAAGGACTAGCGGGAGACATTCAGATACGCAGTATTTT | CASRRTSGRHSDTQYF
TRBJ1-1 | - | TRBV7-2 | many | TGTGCCAGCAGCTTAGAGACAGCGAACACTGAAGCTTTCTTT | CASSLETANTEAFF
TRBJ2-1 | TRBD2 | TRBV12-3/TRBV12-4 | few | TGTGCCAGCAGCCGGGGGGGTAGCGGGAATGAGCAGTTCTTC | CASSRGGSGNEQFF
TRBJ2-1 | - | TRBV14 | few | TGTGCCAGCAGCCAAGCGGTATGGAATGAGCAGTTCTTC | CASSQAVWNEQFF
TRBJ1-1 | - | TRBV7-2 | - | TGTGCCAGCAGCTTAGGCCACAGGATGACTGAAGCTTTCTTT | CASSLGHRMTEAFF
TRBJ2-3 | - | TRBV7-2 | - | TGTGCCAGCAGCGGCGGGTACGACACAGATACGCAGTATTTT | CASSGGYDTDTQYF
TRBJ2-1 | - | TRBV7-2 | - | TGTGCCAGCAGCTTAGCGGGACTCCTTAGACGGGTGCCCAATGAGCAGTTCTTC | CASSLAGLLRRVPNEQFF
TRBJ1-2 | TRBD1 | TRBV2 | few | TGTGCCTGTCGGGGACAGGGATCTGGTGGCTACACCTTC | CACRGQGSGGYTF
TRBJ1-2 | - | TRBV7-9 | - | TGTGCCAGCAGCACCGGACTATACTATGGCTACACCTTC | CASSTGLYYGYTF
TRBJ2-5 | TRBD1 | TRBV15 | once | TGTGCCACCAGCAGAGATCTAGACAGGGGAGAGACCCAGTACTTC | CATSRDLDRGETQYF
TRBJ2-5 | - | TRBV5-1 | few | TGCGCCAGCAGCTTGGTTAGGCAAGAGACCCAGTACTTC | CASSLVRQETQYF
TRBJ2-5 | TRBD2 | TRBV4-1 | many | TGCGCCAGCAGCCGACGGGGTAGCGGGAAAGGTGATTCTGAGACCCAGTACTTC | CASSRRGSGKGDSETQYF
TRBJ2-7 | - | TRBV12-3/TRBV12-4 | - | TGTGCCAGCAGCGAACTGAACCGGGACCCCTACGAGCAGTACTTC | CASSELNRDPYEQYF
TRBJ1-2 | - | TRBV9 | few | TGTGCCAGCACTGGGACGACAACTAACTATGGCTACACCTTC | CASTGTTTNYGYTF
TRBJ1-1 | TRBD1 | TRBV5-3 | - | TGTGCCAGAACTCGAGGAGGGAGAGACAGGGGGTGGAACACTGAAGCTTTCTTT | CARTRGGRDRGWNTEAFF
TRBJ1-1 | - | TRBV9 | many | TGTGCCAGCAGCGTAGGGCCTGGGCAGGGCGGGACTGAAGCTTTCTTT | CASSVGPGQGGTEAFF
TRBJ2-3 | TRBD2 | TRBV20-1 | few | TGCAGTGCTAGCGGGACTAGCGGGAGGAGGGGACCCACAGATACGCAGTATTTT | CSASGTSGRRGPTDTQYF
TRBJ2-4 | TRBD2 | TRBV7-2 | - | TGTGCCAGCAGCCCACTAGCGGGAGAAAACATTCAGTACTTC | CASSPLAGENIQYF
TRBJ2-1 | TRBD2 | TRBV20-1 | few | TGCAGTGCTACCGACCCGATAGCGGGAGGTCCGGTGGGATGGCTTGAGCAGTTCTTC | CSATDPIAGGPVGWLEQFF
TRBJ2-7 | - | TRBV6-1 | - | TGTGCCAGCAGGGTTGGGGCGGGGGAGCAGTACTTC | CASRVGAGEQYF
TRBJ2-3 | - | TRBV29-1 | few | TGCAGCGTTGAAGATGGTGGGGATCCCTTTCCCCGCACAGATACGCAGTATTTT | CSVEDGGDPFPRTDTQYF
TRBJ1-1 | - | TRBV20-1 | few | TGCAGTGCTAGAGATGGGTCGCTGAACACTGAAGCTTTCTTT | CSARDGSLNTEAFF
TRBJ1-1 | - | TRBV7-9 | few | TGTGCCAGCAGCTTACACAGGGACACTGAAGCTTTCTTT | CASSLHRDTEAFF
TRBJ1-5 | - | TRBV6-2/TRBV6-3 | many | TGTGCCAGCAGGGACAATTCTAAGCCCCAGCATTTT | CASRDNSKPQHF
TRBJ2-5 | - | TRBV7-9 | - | TGTGCCAGCAGCACTAGTCAGCGGAGAGGGGGGGAGACCCAGTACTTC | CASSTSQRRGGETQYF
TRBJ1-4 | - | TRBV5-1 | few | TGCGCCAGCAGCTTGAACAGGGTGGCAACTAATGAAAAACTGTTTTTT | CASSLNRVATNEKLFF
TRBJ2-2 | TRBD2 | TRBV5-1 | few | TGCGCCAGCAGCACTGGACTAGCGGGAGGACGCACGACCGGGGAGCTGTTTTTT | CASSTGLAGGRTTGELFF
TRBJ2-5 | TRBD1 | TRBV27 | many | TGTGCCAGCAGACGGCAGGGGGCGGGCGAGGAGACCCAGTACTTC | CASRRQGAGEETQYF
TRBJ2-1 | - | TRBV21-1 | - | TGTGCCAGCAGCAAAGAGTCAGGGGTCCACAATGAGCAGTTCTTC | CASSKESGVHNEQFF
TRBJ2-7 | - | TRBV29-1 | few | TGCAGCGCGAGAGGGAGACTGGGGGGTAGCGAGCAGTACTTC | CSARGRLGGSEQYF
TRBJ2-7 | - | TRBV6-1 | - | TGTGCCAGCGGACTTTGGGGGGCCTACGAGCAGTACTTC | CASGLWGAYEQYF
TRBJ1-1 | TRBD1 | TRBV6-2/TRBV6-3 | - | TGTGCCAGCAGTCTGGGGACAGGGGCTTTCTTT | CASSLGTGAFF
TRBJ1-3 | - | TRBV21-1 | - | TGTGCCAGCAGATTTCACCGGAGGTCTGGAAACACCATATATTTT | CASRFHRRSGNTIYF
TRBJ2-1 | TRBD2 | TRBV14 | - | TGTGCCAGCAGCCGAACCCCTAGCGGAGCCTACAATGAGCAGTTCTTC | CASSRTPSGAYNEQFF
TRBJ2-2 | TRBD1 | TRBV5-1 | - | TGCGCCAGCAGCATGGAGGGGGGACAGGTCCGAGACTTTGTTACCGGGGAGCTGTTTTTT | CASSMEGGQVRDFVTGELFF
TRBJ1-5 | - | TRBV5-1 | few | TGCGCCAGCAAAGGGGCAGTCCACAATCAGCCCCAGCATTTT | CASKGAVHNQPQHF
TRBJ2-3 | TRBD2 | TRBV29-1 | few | TGCAGCGTCGATAGCGGGAGCCCAACAGATACGCAGTATTTT | CSVDSGSPTDTQYF
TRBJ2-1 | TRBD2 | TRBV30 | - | TGTGCCGGCAGACTAGCGGGGACGTATGAGCAGTTCTTC | CAGRLAGTYEQFF
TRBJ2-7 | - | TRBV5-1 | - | TGCGCCAGCAGCCCAAACTTCTACGAGCAGTACTTC | CASSPNFYEQYF
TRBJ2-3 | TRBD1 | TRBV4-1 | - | TGCGCCAGCAGCCAAGGTTGGACAGGGGGAAGAACAGATACGCAGTATTTT | CASSQGWTGGRTDTQYF
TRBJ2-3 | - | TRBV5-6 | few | TGTGCCAGCAGCTTGGGTCGGGTCACAGATACGCAGTATTTT | CASSLGRVTDTQYF
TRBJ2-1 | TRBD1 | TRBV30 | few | TGTGCCTGGAACCAGGGGGCCGCTACTCTCAATGAGCAGTTCTTC | CAWNQGAATLNEQFF
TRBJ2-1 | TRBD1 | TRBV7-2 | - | TGTGCCAGCAGCGCGGGACAGGGAGGAGGAGATGAGCAGTTCTTC | CASSAGQGGGDEQFF
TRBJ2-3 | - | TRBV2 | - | TGTGCCAGCAGTGGGGTTGCAGATACGCAGTATTTT | CASSGVADTQYF
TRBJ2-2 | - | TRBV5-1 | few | TGCGCCAGCAGCATCGAACACACCGGGGAGCTGTTTTTT | CASSIEHTGELFF
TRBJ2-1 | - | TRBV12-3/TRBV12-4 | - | TGTGCCAGCAGTTTAGGTTTGGGGAAGTACAATGAGCAGTTCTTC | CASSLGLGKYNEQFF
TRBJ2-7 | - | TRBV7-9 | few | TGTGCCAGCAGCTTAGCGTTGGCTAGCCCGACCTACGAGCAGTACTTC | CASSLALASPTYEQYF